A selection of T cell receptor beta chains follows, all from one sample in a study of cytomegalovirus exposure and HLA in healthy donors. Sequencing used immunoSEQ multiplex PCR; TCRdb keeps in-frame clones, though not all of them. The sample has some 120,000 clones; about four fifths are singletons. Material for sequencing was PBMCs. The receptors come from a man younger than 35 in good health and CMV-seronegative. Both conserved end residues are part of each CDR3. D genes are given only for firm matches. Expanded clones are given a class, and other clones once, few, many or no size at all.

CASSDRGGEKLFF,TGTGCCAGTAGTGACAGGGGAGGCGAAAAACTGTTTTTT,TRBV19,TRBJ1-4,.,TRBD1
CASSYSNGGINEQFF,TGTGCCAGCAGTTACTCGAACGGGGGAATCAATGAGCAGTTCTTC,TRBV6-6,TRBJ2-1,.,.
CASSLVSGRDTDTQYF,TGTGCCAGCAGCTTAGTAAGTGGGAGGGACACAGATACGCAGTATTTT,TRBV7-8,TRBJ2-3,once,TRBD2
CAIRGTSGSGGDYEQYF,TGTGCCATCCGCGGGACTAGCGGGTCAGGGGGGGACTACGAGCAGTACTTC,TRBV10-3,TRBJ2-7,.,TRBD2
CSARGLLAEYF,TGCAGTGCTAGAGGCCTACTAGCGGAGTACTTC,TRBV20-1,TRBJ2-5,.,TRBD2
CASSLTRLAGVPGELFF,TGTGCCAGCAGCTTGACCCGACTAGCGGGAGTGCCCGGGGAGCTGTTTTTT,TRBV5-4,TRBJ2-2,.,TRBD2
CASSETAPGTSGSNEQFF,TGTGCCAGTAGTGAAACCGCACCCGGGACTAGCGGGAGTAATGAGCAGTTCTTC,TRBV19,TRBJ2-1,.,TRBD2
CASSLQGHYGYTF,TGTGCCAGCAGCCTACAGGGGCACTATGGCTACACCTTC,TRBV7-2,TRBJ1-2,.,TRBD1
CASGTGSRGAFF,TGTGCCAGCGGGACAGGGTCCCGCGGAGCTTTCTTT,TRBV14,TRBJ1-1,few,TRBD1
CASSVGTGRLGYTF,TGTGCCAGCAGCGTAGGGACAGGGAGGCTCGGCTACACCTTC,TRBV9,TRBJ1-2,.,TRBD1
CAISGRAYEQYF,TGTGCCATCAGTGGACGGGCCTACGAGCAGTACTTC,TRBV10-3,TRBJ2-7,.,.
CASSLGGTATEYGYTF,TGTGCCAGCAGCTTGGGCGGGACCGCGACAGAGTATGGCTACACCTTC,TRBV5-4,TRBJ1-2,.,.
CASSGQGANTGELFF,TGTGCCAGCTCAGGACAGGGGGCGAACACCGGGGAGCTGTTTTTT,TRBV18,TRBJ2-2,.,TRBD1
CASSYSIGGAQETQYF,TGTGCCAGCAGTTACTCGATCGGGGGGGCACAAGAGACCCAGTACTTC,TRBV6-5,TRBJ2-5,once,TRBD2
CASSFHRGIDTEAFF,TGTGCCAGCAGTTTTCACAGGGGAATCGACACTGAAGCTTTCTTT,TRBV27,TRBJ1-1,.,TRBD1
CASSLIGQENNEQFF,TGCGCCAGCAGCTTGATAGGACAGGAGAACAATGAGCAGTTCTTC,TRBV5-1,TRBJ2-1,once,TRBD1
CASSWGTGAPGNTIYF,TGTGCCAGCAGCTGGGGGACAGGGGCTCCCGGAAACACCATATATTTT,TRBV5-6,TRBJ1-3,few,TRBD1
CASSLGAGTGFEQYF,TGCGCCAGCAGCTTGGGAGCCGGGACAGGGTTCGAGCAGTACTTC,TRBV5-1,TRBJ2-7,.,TRBD1
CASSSYQETQYF,TGTGCCAGCAGCTCCTACCAAGAGACCCAGTACTTC,TRBV5-4,TRBJ2-5,.,.
CAWSVQLREQLF,TGTGCCTGGAGTGTTCAGCTTCGGGAGCAGCTCTTC,TRBV30,TRBJ2-1,.,.
CASSLLGVRDEQFF,TGTGCCAGCAGCTTACTCGGGGTGCGGGATGAGCAGTTCTTC,TRBV7-9,TRBJ2-1,.,.
CAISQTGTSNQPQHF,TGTGCCATCAGTCAGACAGGGACTAGCAATCAGCCCCAGCATTTT,TRBV10-3,TRBJ1-5,.,TRBD1
CASSPLPRYEQYF,TGTGCCAGCAGTCCACTTCCTCGCTACGAGCAGTACTTC,TRBV28,TRBJ2-7,.,.
CASNLGAGVSYEQYF,TGTGCCAGCAATCTGGGGGCAGGGGTCTCCTACGAGCAGTACTTC,TRBV11-1,TRBJ2-7,.,.
CASSFLGLAGVYNEQFF,TGCGCCAGCAGCTTTCTTGGACTAGCGGGAGTCTACAATGAGCAGTTCTTC,TRBV5-1,TRBJ2-1,once,TRBD2
CASAIAGSGYEQYF,TGTGCTAGTGCCATAGCGGGATCAGGCTACGAGCAGTACTTC,TRBV12-5,TRBJ2-7,.,TRBD2
CASSQTGLAGGCEQFF,TGCGCCAGCAGCCAGACAGGACTAGCGGGTGGATGTGAGCAGTTCTTC,TRBV4-1,TRBJ2-1,few,TRBD2
CASAGSSYNEQFF,TGTGCCAGCGCGGGCAGCTCCTACAATGAGCAGTTCTTC,TRBV13,TRBJ2-1,.,.
CASTGINYGYTF,TGTGCCAGCACAGGGATAAACTATGGCTACACCTTC,TRBV28,TRBJ1-2,few,.
CASSFDREEGYTF,TGCGCCAGCAGCTTCGACAGGGAGGAAGGCTACACCTTC,TRBV5-1,TRBJ1-2,.,TRBD1
CASSLGSSGSETQYF,TGCGCCAGCAGCTTGGGGTCTAGCGGGAGCGAGACCCAGTACTTC,TRBV5-1,TRBJ2-5,.,TRBD2
CASSRGGGANVLTF,TGTGCCAGCAGCCGGGGAGGTGGGGCCAACGTCCTGACTTTC,TRBV5-5,TRBJ2-6,.,.
CASSSTGLNTEAFF,TGTGCCAGCAGTTCGACAGGGCTGAACACTGAAGCTTTCTTT,TRBV28,TRBJ1-1,.,TRBD1
CASSYSSYRNEQFF,TGTGCCAGCAGTTACTCTTCCTACCGGAATGAGCAGTTCTTC,TRBV6-5,TRBJ2-1,.,.
CASTRGTGADRNQPQHF,TGTGCCAGCACCCGCGGGACAGGGGCCGACCGAAATCAGCCCCAGCATTTT,TRBV5-8,TRBJ1-5,.,TRBD1
CAISGTGRNTEAFF,TGTGCCATCAGCGGAACAGGGAGGAACACTGAAGCTTTCTTT,TRBV10-3,TRBJ1-1,.,.
CASTARWLGEQYF,TGTGCCAGCACGGCTAGGTGGCTTGGCGAGCAGTACTTC,TRBV6-5,TRBJ2-7,.,.
CASSLGGGRPQHF,TGTGCCAGCAGCTTAGGAGGCGGGCGGCCCCAGCATTTT,TRBV11-1,TRBJ1-5,.,.